A selection of T cell receptor beta chains follows, all from one sample in a study of cytomegalovirus exposure and HLA in healthy donors. Here immunoSEQ multiplex PCR was the method, and the copy in TCRdb shows in-frame clones only, minus some. Among 50,000 to 70,000 clones listed, 65% to 80% were seen once. Input material: PBMCs. These receptor sequences come from a female donor in good health and CMV-seronegative. CDR3s include the opening cysteine and the closing phenylalanine or tryptophan. The order of the fields is CDR3 length, V gene, J gene, clone size, D gene, CDR3 protein, CDR3 DNA. D genes are given only for firm matches. The size of a clone is reported for some rows only, either as once, few or many, or as a class for expanded clones.

>12|TRBV7-9|TRBJ2-5|NA|NA
CASSLPNGSQYF
TGTGCCAGCAGCCTACCCAACGGGTCCCAGTACTTC
>16|TRBV7-2|TRBJ2-1|once|TRBD2
CASSLAAGAAYNEQFF
TGTGCCAGCAGCTTAGCGGCGGGAGCCGCCTACAATGAGCAGTTCTTC
>16|TRBV14|TRBJ2-5|NA|TRBD2
CASSQLAGWGQETQYF
TGTGCCAGCAGCCAATTAGCGGGATGGGGCCAAGAGACCCAGTACTTC
>15|TRBV15|TRBJ1-5|NA|NA
CATSRDQGMWEPQHF
TGTGCCACCAGCAGGGATCAGGGGATGTGGGAGCCCCAGCATTTT
>14|TRBV4-2|TRBJ2-1|NA|TRBD2
CASSLRLAGGEQFF
TGTGCCAGCAGCCTTCGACTAGCGGGAGGTGAGCAGTTCTTC
>16|TRBV4-2|TRBJ2-7|few|TRBD2
CASSPSSGDPAYEQYF
TGTGCCAGCAGCCCATCTAGCGGGGACCCGGCCTACGAGCAGTACTTC
>16|TRBV9|TRBJ2-7|NA|TRBD2
CASSVGGSGRSYEQYF
TGTGCCAGCAGCGTAGGGGGTAGCGGGAGATCCTACGAGCAGTACTTC
>15|TRBV25-1|TRBJ1-4|few|NA
CASSWAGETNEKLFF
TGTGCCAGCAGTTGGGCGGGAGAAACTAATGAAAAACTGTTTTTT
>15|TRBV5-1|TRBJ2-5|NA|TRBD2
CASSRGGRGEETQYF
TGCGCCAGCAGCCGGGGAGGGAGAGGGGAAGAGACCCAGTACTTC
>17|TRBV18|TRBJ1-1|NA|TRBD1
CASSPPDRGKVNTEAFF
TGTGCCAGCTCACCCCCGGACAGGGGCAAGGTGAACACTGAAGCTTTCTTT
>14|TRBV7-9|TRBJ2-3|NA|NA
CASSLFSGTDTQYF
TGTGCCAGCAGCTTATTCTCTGGCACCGATACGCAGTATTTT
>16|TRBV19|TRBJ2-1|NA|NA
CASSAQTGGRRNEQFF
TGTGCCAGTAGTGCCCAAACCGGGGGAAGACGCAATGAGCAGTTCTTC
>13|TRBV10-3|TRBJ1-4|NA|NA
CAIRAGGEGKLFF
TGTGCCATCAGGGCCGGGGGAGAGGGAAAACTGTTTTTT
>16|TRBV11-3|TRBJ2-1|NA|TRBD2
CASSRGASGGHNEQFF
TGTGCCAGCAGCCGAGGAGCTAGCGGGGGGCACAATGAGCAGTTCTTC
>14|TRBV2|TRBJ2-3|NA|NA
CASRGTGSADTQYF
TGTGCCAGCAGGGGAACAGGGTCCGCAGATACGCAGTATTTT
>15|TRBV15|TRBJ1-2|NA|NA
CATSRDVGANYGYTF
TGTGCCACCAGCAGAGATGTTGGAGCTAACTATGGCTACACCTTC
>12|TRBV28|TRBJ1-2|NA|TRBD1
CASTKQGAGYTF
TGTGCCAGCACCAAACAGGGGGCCGGCTACACCTTC
>13|TRBV6-1|TRBJ2-5|few|NA
CANSKGLQETQYF
TGTGCCAACTCAAAGGGGCTCCAAGAGACCCAGTACTTC
>15|TRBV4-1|TRBJ2-7|NA|NA
CASSQGEGGPYEQYF
TGCGCCAGCAGCCAAGGGGAGGGGGGGCCCTACGAGCAGTACTTC
>14|TRBV5-1|TRBJ1-4|NA|NA
CASGPRLNNEKLFF
TGCGCCAGCGGCCCAAGATTAAACAATGAAAAACTGTTTTTT
>16|TRBV7-7|TRBJ2-3|NA|TRBD2
CASSPQLAGGTDTQYF
TGTGCTAGCAGCCCTCAACTAGCGGGGGGCACAGATACGCAGTATTTT
>17|TRBV5-8|TRBJ1-5|once|NA
CASSLTTGGFSNQPQHF
TGTGCCAGCAGCTTGACCACCGGGGGATTTAGCAATCAGCCCCAGCATTTT
>16|TRBV19|TRBJ2-6|few|TRBD1
CASFDRGRSGANVLTF
TGTGCCAGTTTCGACAGGGGGCGATCTGGGGCCAACGTCCTGACTTTC
>12|TRBV4-2|TRBJ2-1|few|NA
CASSQRVPEQFF
TGTGCCAGCAGCCAACGGGTACCGGAGCAGTTCTTC
>18|TRBV5-5|TRBJ1-3|NA|NA
CASSFIFLGDSSGNTIYF
TGTGCCAGCAGCTTCATCTTTTTGGGCGACAGCTCTGGAAACACCATATATTTT
>15|TRBV2|TRBJ1-1|NA|NA
CASGWTASPDTEAFF
TGTGCCAGCGGTTGGACAGCGAGCCCAGACACTGAAGCTTTCTTT
>12|TRBV7-9|TRBJ1-1|NA|NA
CSSRPGSTEAFF
TGTTCCAGCAGACCAGGGTCCACTGAAGCTTTCTTT
>14|TRBV9|TRBJ2-5|NA|NA
CASSVGQDQETQYF
TGTGCCAGCAGCGTAGGACAGGACCAAGAGACCCAGTACTTC
>20|TRBV4-1|TRBJ2-5|NA|TRBD2
CASSHSKPGTSGVNQEIQYF
TGCGCCAGCAGCCACTCAAAACCCGGGACTAGCGGTGTGAACCAAGAGATCCAGTACTTC
>15|TRBV5-1|TRBJ2-5|NA|NA
CASRSNAAAQETQYF
TGCGCCAGCAGATCGAACGCAGCGGCCCAAGAGACCCAGTACTTC
>14|TRBV9|TRBJ2-1|NA|TRBD1
CASGTGTGDGEQFF
TGTGCCAGCGGAACCGGGACAGGGGACGGTGAGCAGTTCTTC
>17|TRBV19|TRBJ2-5|few|TRBD1
CASSMLGQNPEIETQYF
TGTGCCAGTAGTATGTTGGGACAGAACCCTGAAATAGAGACCCAGTACTTC
>13|TRBV21-1|TRBJ2-7|NA|NA
CARLKGHLYEQYF
TGTGCCAGGCTTAAGGGACACCTCTACGAGCAGTACTTC
>15|TRBV9|TRBJ2-1|NA|TRBD2
CASSPRGEPGDEQFF
TGTGCCAGCAGCCCCCGGGGGGAGCCTGGCGATGAGCAGTTCTTC
>15|TRBV5-5|TRBJ1-4|NA|NA
CASSLGGDSFEKLFF
TGTGCCAGCAGCTTGGGGGGGGACTCATTTGAAAAACTGTTTTTT
>14|TRBV9|TRBJ2-5|NA|TRBD2
CASSATSGSETQYF
TGTGCCAGCAGCGCGACTAGCGGGAGTGAGACCCAGTACTTC
>15|TRBV7-3|TRBJ2-3|few|TRBD2
CASSSSGGHTDTQYF
TGTGCCAGCAGCTCCAGCGGGGGACACACAGATACGCAGTATTTT
>18|TRBV6-4|TRBJ2-2|NA|TRBD1
CASRLDRARKKNTGELFF
TGTGCCAGCCGTCTAGACAGGGCCCGAAAAAAGAACACCGGGGAGCTGTTTTTT
>15|TRBV27|TRBJ1-2|NA|TRBD1
CASSFLLGQVDGYTF
TGTGCCAGCAGTTTCTTGCTAGGACAGGTGGACGGCTACACCTTC
>13|TRBV9|TRBJ2-7|NA|TRBD1
CASSRDSSSEQYF
TGTGCCAGCAGCCGGGACAGTTCGAGCGAGCAGTACTTC
>14|TRBV29-1|TRBJ1-1|medium-sized|NA
CSVGSPRTNTEAFF
TGCAGCGTTGGTAGCCCAAGAACGAACACTGAAGCTTTCTTT
>13|TRBV5-1|TRBJ2-5|NA|NA
CASSLSGGETQYF
TGCGCCAGCAGTTTGTCCGGGGGAGAGACCCAGTACTTC
>12|TRBV5-1|TRBJ1-1|once|NA
CASSLGDTEAFF
TGCGCCAGCAGCTTAGGGGACACTGAAGCTTTCTTT
>14|TRBV11-2|TRBJ2-7|NA|NA
CASSPGERPYEQYF
TGTGCCAGCAGCCCAGGGGAAAGGCCCTACGAGCAGTACTTC
>15|TRBV9|TRBJ2-7|NA|TRBD1
CASSVGQGISYEQYF
TGTGCCAGCAGCGTGGGACAGGGAATCTCCTACGAGCAGTACTTC
>12|TRBV2|TRBJ1-5|NA|NA
CASRQGFEPQHF
TGTGCCAGCAGACAGGGTTTTGAGCCCCAGCATTTT
>14|TRBV5-1|TRBJ1-6|NA|TRBD1
CASSPDRVGSPLHF
TGCGCCAGCAGCCCTGACAGGGTCGGCTCACCCCTCCACTTT
>14|TRBV5-6|TRBJ2-1|NA|TRBD1
CASSFTGGLGEQFF
TGTGCCAGCAGCTTTACAGGGGGCTTGGGTGAGCAGTTCTTC
>17|TRBV9|TRBJ2-2|NA|NA
CASSVGRGAINTGELFF
TGTGCCAGCAGCGTAGGCAGGGGGGCAATAAATACCGGGGAGCTGTTTTTT
>16|TRBV7-2|TRBJ2-5|NA|TRBD2
CASSLVSSGGLETQYF
TGTGCCAGCAGCTTAGTGTCCAGCGGGGGGCTAGAGACCCAGTACTTC
>18|TRBV19|TRBJ1-5|NA|NA
CASSMISGGWRGNQPQHF
TGTGCCAGTAGTATGATATCGGGGGGCTGGAGGGGCAATCAGCCCCAGCATTTT
>15|TRBV5-1|TRBJ2-5|NA|NA
CASSLGAELQETQYF
TGCGCCAGCAGCTTGGGCGCGGAGTTACAAGAGACCCAGTACTTC